A selection of T cell receptor beta chains follows, all from one sample in a study of shared clonotypes between healthy human individuals. Produced via immunoSEQ multiplex PCR; TCRdb's table is partial and in-frame only. This sample has more than 2 million clones; about 95% occur once, and the top ten carry roughly 1.1%. What was sequenced was naive CD8+ T cells sorted from blood. The receptors stem from a man aged 18-30 years in good health. The conserved cysteine and the conserved F or W are not part of the CDR3 here. Fields, in order: V gene, D gene, CDR3 length, J gene, CDR3 protein. The D gene is left open where the match is weak.

v_call: TRBV6-5; d_call: NA; cdr3_length: 13; j_call: TRBJ1-4; cdr3_aa: ASSYFLGSNEKLF
v_call: TRBV6-1; d_call: TRBD2; cdr3_length: 14; j_call: TRBJ2-3; cdr3_aa: ASSGNLAGGPDTQY
v_call: TRBV6-5; d_call: NA; cdr3_length: 13; j_call: TRBJ1-2; cdr3_aa: ASSALRELWYGYT
v_call: TRBV4-3; d_call: NA; cdr3_length: 15; j_call: TRBJ2-1; cdr3_aa: ASSQDLGGLTYNEQF
v_call: TRBV9; d_call: TRBD1; cdr3_length: 10; j_call: TRBJ2-7; cdr3_aa: ASSPTGGEQY
v_call: TRBV7-9; d_call: NA; cdr3_length: 13; j_call: TRBJ2-7; cdr3_aa: ASSLGAGTIYEQY
v_call: TRBV27; d_call: NA; cdr3_length: 11; j_call: TRBJ1-2; cdr3_aa: ASSPGASYGYT
v_call: TRBV10-1; d_call: TRBD2; cdr3_length: 16; j_call: TRBJ2-3; cdr3_aa: ASSDWTSGGISTDTQY
v_call: TRBV30; d_call: NA; cdr3_length: 10; j_call: TRBJ2-7; cdr3_aa: AWSGGSYEQY
v_call: TRBV28; d_call: TRBD1; cdr3_length: 13; j_call: TRBJ2-7; cdr3_aa: ASSGGTGGLYEQY
v_call: TRBV2; d_call: TRBD1; cdr3_length: 13; j_call: TRBJ2-2; cdr3_aa: ASSGDRGNTGELF
v_call: TRBV18; d_call: TRBD2; cdr3_length: 14; j_call: TRBJ2-7; cdr3_aa: ASSPWVAGSPYEQY
v_call: TRBV30; d_call: TRBD1; cdr3_length: 12; j_call: TRBJ1-5; cdr3_aa: AWSAGQDNQPQH
v_call: TRBV6-5; d_call: NA; cdr3_length: 10; j_call: TRBJ2-5; cdr3_aa: ASSPREETQY
v_call: TRBV10-3; d_call: TRBD1; cdr3_length: 13; j_call: TRBJ2-5; cdr3_aa: AISESDRAQETQY
v_call: TRBV7-9; d_call: NA; cdr3_length: 15; j_call: TRBJ1-4; cdr3_aa: ASSPRDGLGRSEKLF
v_call: TRBV2; d_call: NA; cdr3_length: 11; j_call: TRBJ1-2; cdr3_aa: AHQQELIYGYT
v_call: TRBV4-1; d_call: NA; cdr3_length: 14; j_call: TRBJ1-5; cdr3_aa: ASSQEIAGGNQPQH
v_call: TRBV7-9; d_call: TRBD1; cdr3_length: 13; j_call: TRBJ1-1; cdr3_aa: ASSPGQGFLTEAF
v_call: TRBV6-1; d_call: NA; cdr3_length: 13; j_call: TRBJ1-4; cdr3_aa: ASNQRSTTNEKLF
v_call: TRBV19; d_call: NA; cdr3_length: 11; j_call: TRBJ2-5; cdr3_aa: ASSPDLEETQY
v_call: TRBV4-1; d_call: NA; cdr3_length: 13; j_call: TRBJ2-7; cdr3_aa: ASSQAVSYSYEQY
v_call: TRBV6-1; d_call: NA; cdr3_length: 11; j_call: TRBJ2-7; cdr3_aa: ASSPRTVYEQY
v_call: TRBV25-1; d_call: NA; cdr3_length: 12; j_call: TRBJ2-5; cdr3_aa: ASSEDSRLETQY
v_call: TRBV6-6; d_call: NA; cdr3_length: 13; j_call: TRBJ2-3; cdr3_aa: ASSPGPPRTDTQY
v_call: TRBV4-3; d_call: NA; cdr3_length: 15; j_call: TRBJ2-7; cdr3_aa: ASSHLTEGGIPYEQY
v_call: TRBV7-3; d_call: NA; cdr3_length: 8; j_call: TRBJ1-4; cdr3_aa: ASYPGDVF
v_call: TRBV4-3; d_call: NA; cdr3_length: 14; j_call: TRBJ2-7; cdr3_aa: ASSQGWGERAYEQY
v_call: TRBV7-9; d_call: TRBD2; cdr3_length: 12; j_call: TRBJ2-3; cdr3_aa: ASSTIGGADTQY
v_call: TRBV30; d_call: NA; cdr3_length: 9; j_call: TRBJ2-7; cdr3_aa: AWFTGTEQY
v_call: TRBV14; d_call: NA; cdr3_length: 11; j_call: TRBJ1-2; cdr3_aa: ASRPGTAYGYT
v_call: TRBV13; d_call: NA; cdr3_length: 12; j_call: TRBJ2-7; cdr3_aa: ASSSLGADDEQY
v_call: TRBV4-1; d_call: NA; cdr3_length: 11; j_call: TRBJ1-4; cdr3_aa: ASSQVVNEKLF
v_call: TRBV19; d_call: TRBD1; cdr3_length: 14; j_call: TRBJ1-4; cdr3_aa: ASTSDREGTNEKLF
v_call: TRBV25-1; d_call: TRBD2; cdr3_length: 12; j_call: TRBJ2-1; cdr3_aa: ASSGREGYNEQF
v_call: TRBV5-1; d_call: NA; cdr3_length: 13; j_call: TRBJ1-1; cdr3_aa: ASSLALYGNTEAF
v_call: TRBV20-1; d_call: NA; cdr3_length: 9; j_call: TRBJ2-5; cdr3_aa: SGVEGETQY